The next 32 T cell receptor beta chains were all read from a single sample in a study of blood T cell repertoires in COVID-19. Method: immunoSEQ multiplex PCR; TCRdb's copy keeps in-frame clones and lacks some. The table has 100,000 to 150,000 clones, around 81% seen once; the top ten hold about 8.4%. The sample taken for sequencing was peripheral blood. These receptors all stem from an older woman with active or convalescent COVID-19.

The V call is TRBV6-2 or TRBV6-3, the J call TRBJ2-7, with 8 bases fitting TRBD1. The CDR3 is 15 amino acids. Germline V gene sequence: CDR1 MNHEY, CDR2 SVGEGT. The V gene end was trimmed by 5 bases and the J gene end by 3 bases; junction bases not matched to a gene: 9. The CDR3 sequence: CASSTGTGLFYEQYF. The CDR3 DNA reads TGTGCCAGCAGTACCGGGACAGGTTTATTCTACGAGCAGTACTTC.

The rearrangement uses TRBV28 and TRBJ1-4; 7 bases fit TRBD1. This CDR3 has 14 residues. Per the germline V gene, CDR1 is MDHEN and CDR2 is SYDVKM. V gave up 8 bases and J gave up 5 bases; unmatched junction bases: 8. CDR3 protein: CASVSGGQNEKLFF. CDR3 DNA: TGTGCCAGCGTATCAGGGGGACAGAATGAAAAACTGTTTTTT.

The rearrangement uses TRBV11-2 and TRBJ2-3; 7 bases are a match to TRBD2. The germline V gene encodes CDR1 SGHAT and CDR2 FQNNGV. The V and J ends lost 2 bases and 1 base, in that order; junction bases with no gene match: 3. The CDR3 sequence is 15 residues long. The CDR3 coding sequence is TGTGCCAGCAGCTTAACGGGAGGCGGCACAGATACGCAGTATTTT. The encoded protein is CASSLTGGGTDTQYF. Supplemented by reference TRBV11-2 and TRBJ2-3, the full variable domain reads EAGVAQSPRYKIIEKRQSVAFWCNPISGHATLYWYQQILGQGPKLLIQFQNNGVVDDSQLPKDRFSAERLKGVDSTLKIQPAKLEDSAVYLCASSLTGGGTDTQYFGPGTRLTVL.

The chain is built from TRBV3-1 (or the pseudogene TRBV3-2) and TRBJ1-4; D remains ambiguous. The CDR3 runs to 12 residues. CDR1 and CDR2 from the germline V gene are LGHDT and YNNKEL (reference sequence). Trimming removed 3 bases at V and 6 bases at J, with 5 bases between. CDR3 sequence: CASSQLDEKLFF. The CDR3 nucleotides read TGTGCCAGCAGCCAGCTAGATGAAAAACTGTTTTTT.

J is TRBJ2-5 and V is TRBV5-4, with 8 nucleotides matching TRBD1. The CDR3 is 15 residues long. The V segment lost 1 base and the J segment 5 bases; nucleotides outside the gene matches: 7. Per the germline V gene, CDR1 is SGHNT and CDR2 is YYREEE (reference sequence). The CDR3 DNA reads TGTGCCAGCAGCTTGATGGCAGGGGGCGACGAGACCCAGTACTTC. It encodes CASSLMAGGDETQYF.

CDR3 sequence (DNA): TGCGCCAGCAGCTTGGAGCCAGGGTCGGCTTTGACTAACTATGGCTACACCTTC. Its protein product is CASSLEPGSALTNYGYTF. The chain has TRBV5-1 and TRBJ1-2; D is possibly TRBD1 (5 bases). The CDR3 runs 18 residues. Germline values: CDR1 SGHRS, CDR2 YFSETQ. Trimming cost V 0 bases and J 0 bases, with 18 bases left between them.

This clone was found once. Here the CDR3 reads CASSELLAGAKETQYF. CDR3 bases: TGCGCCAGCAGTGAGCTGCTAGCGGGGGCCAAAGAGACCCAGTACTTC. V usage is TRBV10-1 and J usage is TRBJ2-5; 10 positions match TRBD2. With V trimmed by 2 bases and J by 3 bases, 6 bases remained unmatched. Germline V gene lookup returns CDR1 WNHNN and CDR2 SYGVQD (reference sequence). There are 16 residues in the CDR3.

This clone was picked up one time. The gene calls are TRBV6-5 and TRBJ2-1, with 11 nucleotides matching TRBD2. The CDR3 sequence is 15 residues long. J lost 6 bases, V lost 0 bases, and 1 base had no gene match. The germline V gene encodes CDR1 MNHEY and CDR2 SVGAGI. Here the CDR3 reads CASSYSGLAGNEQFF. CDR3 coding DNA: TGTGCCAGCAGTTACTCCGGACTAGCGGGCAATGAGCAGTTCTTC.

V usage is TRBV28 and J usage is TRBJ1-1; D unresolved. The V gene's germline CDR1 is MDHEN and CDR2 SYDVKM. CDR3 size: 12 residues. Trimming took 4 bases from V and 11 from J, leaving 14 bases between them. The CDR3 DNA reads TGTGCCAGCAGTTCCAACGGGATCGCTGCTTTCTTT. This codes for CASSSNGIAAFF.

The chain recombines TRBV9 with TRBJ1-2; D is undetermined. This CDR3 comprises 14 residues. The germline V gene has CDR1 SGDLS and CDR2 YYNGEE. The V end lost 0 bases, the J end lost 7 bases, and 13 bases lay between the germline ends. The CDR3 nucleotides are TGTGCCAGCAGCGTAGAGGCAGGCATAGGTGGCTACACCTTC. Translating gives CASSVEAGIGGYTF.

This clone was seen just once. V usage is TRBV3-1 (or the pseudogene TRBV3-2) and J usage is TRBJ2-1; 9 nucleotides align to TRBD2. Germline V gives CDR1 LGHDT, CDR2 YNNKEL (reference sequence). Losses at the gene ends were 3 bases for V and 4 bases for J; bases not matched to a gene: 4. This CDR3 contains 15 residues. CDR3 nucleotides: TGTGCCAGCAGCCAGGGAGCGGGGGGTTACAATGAGCAGTTCTTC. Translating gives CASSQGAGGYNEQFF.

The V and J genes are TRBV24-1 and TRBJ2-1, with 12 bases identical to TRBD2. Germline CDR1 is KGHDR and CDR2 is SFDVKD. With 4 bases clipped from V and 2 bases from J, the junction kept 5 bases outside the gene matches. The CDR3 is made up of 17 amino acids. CDR3 protein: CATSDSSGGAAYNEQFF. The CDR3 coding sequence is TGTGCCACCAGTGACTCTAGCGGGGGGGCCGCCTACAATGAGCAGTTCTTC.

This chain uses TRBV7-9 with TRBJ2-1; TRBD1 agrees at 7 bases. Per germline, CDR1 SEHNR and CDR2 FQNEAQ (reference sequence). The V segment lost 5 bases and the J segment 9 bases; nucleotides outside the gene matches: 10. The CDR3 is 14 residues long. In nucleotides, the CDR3 is TGTGCCAGCAGCCTATGGGAGCGACAGGGTGAGCAGTTCTTC. Amino acids: CASSLWERQGEQFF.

This rearrangement joins TRBV5-1 to TRBJ2-3, with TRBD1 matching over 8 bases. The length of the CDR3 is 15 residues. V lost 5 bases to trimming and J lost 0 bases; unmatched junction nucleotides: 5. CDR1 and CDR2 (germline): SGHRS, YFSETQ. The DNA of the CDR3 is TGCGCCAGCAGAGACAGGGGAGGTAGCACAGATACGCAGTATTTT. It is translated as CASRDRGGSTDTQYF.

The V gene is TRBV5-6, the J gene TRBJ2-7; 11 bases match TRBD2. This CDR3 has 16 residues. The trim removed 4 bases at V and 2 bases at J, leaving 8 bases unmatched. Germline loops: CDR1 SGHDT, CDR2 YYEEEE. The CDR3 loop reads CASSPGLAGATYEQYF. The CDR3 nucleotides read TGTGCCAGCAGCCCCGGACTAGCGGGCGCAACCTACGAGCAGTACTTC. The entire variable domain, with the rest obtained from reference TRBV5-6 and TRBJ2-7, is as follows: DAGVTQSPTHLIKTRGQQVTLRCSPKSGHDTVSWYQQALGQGPQFIFQYYEEEERQRGNFPDRFSGHQFPNYSSELNVNALLLGDSALYLCASSPGLAGATYEQYFGPGTRLTVT.

This clone was detected only a few times. V and J are TRBV13 and TRBJ2-7; TRBD2 aligns across 9 bases. With V trimmed by 6 bases and J by 6 bases, 21 bases remained unmatched. The germline gives CDR1 PRHDT, CDR2 FYEKMQ (reference sequence). This CDR3 is built from 18 residues. CDR3 in amino acids: CASRNNLRELAGSGEQYF. The CDR3, as DNA: TGTGCCAGCAGGAACAACCTACGGGAACTAGCGGGTAGTGGCGAGCAGTACTTC.

The chain employs TRBV28 and TRBJ1-4; D remains ambiguous. Per germline, CDR1 MDHEN and CDR2 SYDVKM. V shed 6 bases and J shed 3 bases, with 5 bases lying between them. CDR3 length: 12 residues. In nucleotides, the CDR3 is TGTGCCAGCAGGTCGGCTAATGAAAAACTGTTTTTT. Its protein is CASRSANEKLFF.

V and J are TRBV24-1 and TRBJ1-2, with D maybe TRBD1 (5 bases). V was pared by 5 bases and J by 8 bases, with 8 bases between. CDR1 KGHDR and CDR2 SFDVKD come from the germline V gene. The CDR3 is 11 amino acids. The CDR3 is CATSVGGGYTF. The CDR3 bases are TGTGCCACCAGTGTCGGGGGAGGCTACACCTTC.

This clone was observed a single time. The chain combines TRBV3-1 (or the pseudogene TRBV3-2) with TRBJ1-2, with D possibly being TRBD1 (6 bases). This CDR3 is built from 14 residues. Germline assignment: CDR1 LGHDT and CDR2 YNNKEL (reference sequence). V dropped 1 base and J dropped 6 bases, with 12 bases sitting between them. The CDR3 DNA sequence: TGTGCCAGCAGCCAAGTTCAGGGGCGGGATGGCTACACCTTC. It specifies CASSQVQGRDGYTF.

The genes are TRBV4-3 and TRBJ2-1; TRBD2 agrees at 8 bases. The length of the CDR3 is 17 residues. V trimming: 0 bases; J trimming: 4 bases; junction bases outside the gene matches: 8. CDR1 is LGHNA and CDR2 is YSLEER in the germline V gene. CDR3 sequence (DNA): TGCGCCAGCAGCCAAGAAAGAGCGGGAGTGTATTACAATGAGCAGTTCTTC. Translated, it gives CASSQERAGVYYNEQFF.

The chain recombines TRBV7-9 with TRBJ2-7; tentative D call: TRBD1 (6 bases). CDR1 and CDR2 (germline): SEHNR, FQNEAQ (reference sequence). This CDR3 comprises 14 residues. Trimming cost V 1 base and J 3 bases, with 10 bases left between them. The CDR3 sequence is CASSLGQVIYEQYF. CDR3 nucleotide sequence: TGTGCCAGCAGCTTAGGACAGGTGATCTACGAGCAGTACTTC.

The rearrangement links TRBV16 to TRBJ1-4; 9 positions match TRBD1. This CDR3 has 16 amino acids. The germline CDR1 and CDR2 sequences are KGHSY and FQNENV. The V and J ends lost 2 bases and 0 bases, in that order; junction bases with no gene match: 1. In nucleotides, the CDR3 is TGTGCCAGCAGCCAACGACAGGGGGCAACTAATGAAAAACTGTTTTTT. It translates to CASSQRQGATNEKLFF.

This clone was counted only a few times. This chain joins TRBV11-2 and TRBJ2-3; 7 positions match TRBD2. CDR1 and CDR2 (germline): SGHAT, FQNNGV. CDR3 length: 15 amino acids. The V and J ends lost 5 bases and 2 bases, in that order; junction bases with no gene match: 7. CDR3 sequence reads: CASSITSENTDTQYF. CDR3 in DNA: TGTGCCAGCAGCATTACTAGCGAAAACACAGATACGCAGTATTTT.

The rearrangement links TRBV3-1 (or the pseudogene TRBV3-2) to TRBJ2-5, with D unresolved. The germline V gene encodes CDR1 LGHDT and CDR2 YNNKEL (reference sequence). CDR3 length equals 18 residues. Trimming took off 1 base at V and 0 bases at J, with 18 bases between the two ends. The CDR3 loop reads CASSQVIGVSKYQETQYF. Written as DNA, the CDR3 is TGTGCCAGCAGCCAAGTGATTGGAGTCTCCAAGTACCAAGAGACCCAGTACTTC.

V usage is TRBV29-1 and J usage is TRBJ2-3; 7 bases are shared with TRBD2. With 5 bases clipped from V and 3 bases from J, the junction kept 5 bases outside the gene matches. Germline V gene sequence: CDR1 SQVTM, CDR2 ANQGSEA. The CDR3 spans 13 residues. In DNA form, the CDR3 reads TGCAGCGTTAACCGGGGGGAAACAGATACGCAGTATTTT. Amino acids: CSVNRGETDTQYF.

The V and J genes are TRBV5-1 and TRBJ1-1; maybe TRBD1 (6 bases). Trimming left V 5 bases short and J 7 bases short, with 18 bases between. CDR1 SGHRS and CDR2 YFSETQ come from the germline V gene. The CDR3 is 14 residues long. The CDR3 nucleotides are TGCGCCAGCAGTATAAAACGGGACACCTTTGAAGCTTTCTTT. This codes for CASSIKRDTFEAFF.

The chain couples TRBV6-5 to TRBJ2-3; TRBD1 matches at 11 bases. Germline CDR1 reads MNHEY; CDR2 reads SVGAGI. The CDR3 is made up of 15 amino acids. V lost 4 bases to trimming and J lost 1 base; unmatched junction nucleotides: 1. The CDR3 protein is CASSWTGGGTDTQYF. In DNA form, the CDR3 reads TGTGCCAGCAGTTGGACAGGGGGCGGCACAGATACGCAGTATTTT.

V gene TRBV13 combines with J gene TRBJ2-1; possibly TRBD1 for D (6 bases). CDR3 length: 15 amino acids. Trimming removed 4 bases at V and 4 bases at J, with 14 bases between. Germline V CDR1 and CDR2: PRHDT, FYEKMQ (reference sequence). CDR3 coding DNA: TGTGCCAGCAGCTCCATACGGGACAAATACAATGAGCAGTTCTTC. Protein sequence: CASSSIRDKYNEQFF.

This clone was observed a single time. The chain links TRBV29-1 to TRBJ2-3, with TRBD2 matching over 13 bases. The CDR3 length is 15 residues. The V segment lost 5 bases and the J segment 3 bases; nucleotides outside the gene matches: 5. CDR1 is SQVTM, CDR2 ANQGSEA, per germline. The CDR3 sequence: CSVRTSGSWTDTQYF. The DNA for the CDR3 is TGCAGCGTTAGGACTAGCGGGAGTTGGACAGATACGCAGTATTTT.

A single count supports this clone. The genes are TRBV2 and TRBJ2-7, with D possibly matching TRBD2 (5 bases). The length of the CDR3 is 15 residues. CDR1 and CDR2 from the germline V gene are SNHLY and FYNNEI. Deletions cut 6 bases from V and 2 bases from J, with 17 bases between. CDR3 nucleotides: TGTGCCAGCAGATACCGGGAACAAGGCCCCTACGAGCAGTACTTC. This gives the protein CASRYREQGPYEQYF.

This clone was detected only a few times. This chain joins TRBV5-6 and TRBJ1-2; 7 bases are a match to TRBD1. The germline V gene encodes CDR1 SGHDT and CDR2 YYEEEE. The CDR3 is made up of 14 amino acids. V was clipped by 2 bases and J by 4 bases; unmatched bases: 5. The CDR3: CASSFDDRAYGYTF. The CDR3, as DNA: TGTGCCAGCAGCTTCGACGACAGGGCCTATGGCTACACCTTC.

This chain uses TRBV12-3 or TRBV12-4 with TRBJ2-1; D is unresolved. The V end lost 4 bases, the J end lost 8 bases, and 6 bases lay between the germline ends. The CDR3 loop spans 11 amino acids. The CDR3 protein is CASSSGYEQFF. DNA for the CDR3: TGTGCCAGCAGTTCCGGGTATGAGCAGTTCTTC.